These 27 T cell receptor beta chains were all obtained from the same sample, sequenced in a study of blood T cell repertoires in COVID-19. The data were produced by immunoSEQ multiplex PCR, yet TCRdb's version contains in-frame clones alone and is incomplete. In the table there are over 150,000 clones, approximately 90% of which are singletons. Sample: peripheral blood. The receptors derive from a man between 18 and 29 years old with COVID-19, enrolled during active disease.

V gene TRBV30 combines with J gene TRBJ1-6; D is unclear. Trimming shortened V by 3 bases and J by 0 bases, and 15 bases separated the two germline ends. The CDR3 length is 17 residues. Germline CDR1 GTSNPN, CDR2 SVGIG (reference sequence). For the CDR3, the DNA is TGTGCCTGGAGCTCGGGAGGTTCCAGCTCCTATAATTCACCCCTCCACTTT. Encoded protein: CAWSSGGSSSYNSPLHF.

This chain uses TRBV5-1 with TRBJ2-7, with TRBD1 matching over 10 bases. Germline V lookup: CDR1 SGHRS, CDR2 YFSETQ. This CDR3 has 15 amino acids. Unmatched junction bases numbered 5, after V lost 4 bases and J lost 1 base. The CDR3 sequence is CASSNRQGASYEQYF. In DNA form, the CDR3 reads TGCGCCAGCAGCAATAGACAGGGGGCATCCTACGAGCAGTACTTC.

V is TRBV7-2 and J is TRBJ1-2; D uncertain. The germline V and J ends were trimmed by 1 base and 11 bases, with 8 bases remaining between them. The CDR3 extends over 11 amino acids. Germline assignment: CDR1 SGHTA and CDR2 FQGNSA. The CDR3 sequence: CASSLGGGYTF. CDR3 sequence (DNA): TGTGCCAGCAGCTTAGGGGGAGGATACACCTTC.

This chain links TRBV30 with TRBJ2-2; tentatively, D is TRBD2 (5 bases). This CDR3 is 14 amino acids long. Trimming took 4 bases from V and 6 from J, leaving 15 bases between them. Germline CDR1 GTSNPN, CDR2 SVGIG (reference sequence). The CDR3 region has the DNA TGTGCCTGGAAGAGGGCGGGTAGGTCCGGGGAGCTGTTTTTT. This encodes CAWKRAGRSGELFF.

The chain uses TRBV29-1 and TRBJ1-2; maybe TRBD1 (6 bases). Germline V gene data show CDR1 as SQVTM and CDR2 as ANQGSEA. V was shortened by 7 bases and J by 2 bases, with 11 bases between the two germline ends. There are 12 residues in the CDR3. The CDR3 loop reads CSGGTPNYGYTF. Here the CDR3 DNA reads TGCAGCGGGGGGACACCCAACTATGGCTACACCTTC.

V and J are TRBV6-2 or TRBV6-3 and TRBJ1-5, with D hard to call. With 0 bases removed from V and 0 bases from J, the gap between germline ends came to 3 bases. Germline CDR1 MNHEY, CDR2 SVGEGT. The CDR3 is 14 residues long. This CDR3 is CASSYSRSNQPQHF. For the CDR3, the DNA is TGTGCCAGCAGTTACTCGCGTAGCAATCAGCCCCAGCATTTT.

The chain carries TRBV7-9 and TRBJ2-7; weak D call: TRBD2 (6 bases). The CDR3 sequence is 13 residues long. CDR1 SEHNR and CDR2 FQNEAQ come from the germline V gene (reference sequence). V lost 5 bases and J lost 5, with 13 bases in between. The CDR3 nucleotides read TGTGCCAGCAGCCCCCTCGGGGGTGACGAGCAGTACTTC. As protein: CASSPLGGDEQYF.

The rearrangement links TRBV21-1 to TRBJ1-6; the table's D gene call, TRBD1, was not cross checked with the DNA. TRBV21-1 is designated a pseudogene. CDR3 length: 17 residues. CDR3 residues: CASSKKTRTGWDSPLHF. CDR3 nucleotide sequence: TGTGCCAGCAGCAAAAAAACCAGGACAGGGTGGGATTCACCCCTCCACTTT.

The rearrangement links TRBV29-1 to TRBJ2-2, with D maybe TRBD2 (5 bases). With 2 bases removed from V and 7 bases from J, the gap between germline ends came to 14 bases. Germline V gene sequence: CDR1 SQVTM, CDR2 ANQGSEA. The CDR3 loop spans 14 amino acids. The CDR3 DNA sequence: TGCAGCGTTGAAAACGGGCGGCGGGTCGGGGAGCTGTTTTTT. Translated: CSVENGRRVGELFF.

The gene calls are TRBV27 and TRBJ2-5, with 9 bases matching TRBD2. V was pared by 3 bases and J by 2 bases, with 4 bases of the junction left unmatched. Germline loops: CDR1 MNHEY, CDR2 SMNVEV (reference sequence). This CDR3 spans 15 amino acids. The CDR3 protein is CASSFIAGVQETQYF. In DNA, the CDR3 is TGTGCCAGCAGTTTTATAGCGGGAGTGCAAGAGACCCAGTACTTC.

The rearrangement links TRBV7-2 to TRBJ2-1; 7 nucleotides agree with TRBD2. CDR1 and CDR2 from the germline V gene are SGHTA and FQGNSA. The CDR3 extends over 16 amino acids. J gave up 6 bases and V 0 bases, and 8 bases lay outside the gene matches. The CDR3 loop reads CASSLAGGPWGNEQFF. The CDR3 nucleotides read TGTGCCAGCAGCTTAGCGGGAGGGCCCTGGGGCAATGAGCAGTTCTTC.

V is TRBV18 and J is TRBJ2-1, with no clear D. The CDR3 covers 12 residues. The V and J ends lost 6 bases and 4 bases respectively, with 7 bases between them. The germline V gene encodes CDR1 KGHSH and CDR2 LQKENI. The CDR3 coding sequence is TGTGCCAGCTCGGGCCAATACAATGAGCAGTTCTTC. It translates to CASSGQYNEQFF.

This clone has a handful of counts. CDR3 region: CASSRTGWEYGYTF. CDR3 sequence (DNA): TGTGCCAGCAGTAGGACAGGATGGGAATATGGCTACACCTTC. This sequence joins TRBV27 and TRBJ1-2, with 7 bases matching TRBD1. Unmatched junction bases numbered 8, after V lost 5 bases and J lost 5 bases. Germline CDR1 reads MNHEY; CDR2 reads SMNVEV (reference sequence). The CDR3 loop spans 14 amino acids.

The CDR3 reads CASRPRGVSSYEQYF. The CDR3 DNA is TGTGCCAGCAGACCACGGGGGGTCAGCTCCTACGAGCAGTACTTC. The V and J genes are TRBV27 and TRBJ2-7; 7 bases map to TRBD2. The germline V gene encodes CDR1 MNHEY and CDR2 SMNVEV (reference sequence). J was trimmed by 0 bases and V by 6 bases; bases with no gene match: 8. This CDR3 is built from 15 residues.

V gene TRBV5-4 combines with J gene TRBJ1-6; tentatively, D is TRBD1 (5 bases). The V and J ends lost 5 bases and 0 bases respectively, with 12 bases between them. CDR1 SGHNT and CDR2 YYREEE come from the germline V gene (reference sequence). The CDR3 is 16 amino acids. CDR3 DNA sequence: TGTGCCAGCAGAGACGACAGAATCTCCTATAATTCACCCCTCCACTTT. It specifies CASRDDRISYNSPLHF.

The CDR3 protein is CASRPLAKSYEQYF. The CDR3, as DNA: TGTGCCAGCAGGCCGCTAGCGAAATCCTACGAGCAGTACTTC. The rearrangement uses TRBV11-3 and TRBJ2-7; D is perhaps TRBD2 (6 bases). V was pared by 6 bases and J by 1 base, with 13 bases between. CDR1 and CDR2 from the germline V gene are SGHNT and YENEEA. CDR3 length: 14 residues. Drawing the rest from reference TRBV11-3 and TRBJ2-7, the complete variable domain is EAGVVQSPRYKIIEKKQPVAFWCNPISGHNTLYWYLQNLGQGPELLIRYENEEAVDDSQLPKDRFSAERLKGVDSTLKIQPAELGDSAVYLCASRPLAKSYEQYFGPGTRLTVT.

This chain connects TRBV7-2 to TRBJ2-1; TRBD2 matches at 9 bases. CDR1 and CDR2 from the germline V gene are SGHTA and FQGNSA. V shed 0 bases and J 12 bases; nucleotides not matched to a gene: 9. The CDR3 runs 15 residues. CDR3 residues: CASSLASGRISRQFF. CDR3 coding DNA: TGTGCCAGCAGCTTAGCTAGCGGGAGAATCAGTAGGCAGTTCTTC.

The V and J genes are TRBV4-2 and TRBJ2-7; possibly TRBD1 for D (5 bases). From germline, CDR1 is LGHNA and CDR2 YNFKEQ. This CDR3 is built from 17 residues. V was clipped by 0 bases and J by 2 bases, with 17 bases between them. This CDR3 reads CASSQDGEGAPTYEQYF. The CDR3 bases are TGTGCCAGCAGCCAAGATGGTGAAGGGGCTCCTACCTACGAGCAGTACTTC.

This chain connects TRBV6-6 to TRBJ2-1; 8 bases agree with TRBD1. Germline-derived CDR1 and CDR2 are MNHNY and SVGAGI (reference sequence). The V gene end was trimmed by 1 base and the J gene end by 4 bases; junction bases not matched to a gene: 3. This CDR3 is 15 amino acids long. For the CDR3, the DNA is TGTGCCAGCAGTTACTACAGGGGGGATTACAATGAGCAGTTCTTC. It codes for CASSYYRGDYNEQFF.

This rearrangement joins TRBV30 to TRBJ2-1; a weak D match, TRBD1 (6 bases). V dropped 2 bases and J dropped 14 bases, with 19 bases sitting between them. The CDR3 spans 13 residues. The germline CDR1 and CDR2 sequences are GTSNPN and SVGIG (reference sequence). This CDR3 reads CAWSMSPRDKEFF. DNA of the CDR3: TGTGCCTGGAGTATGTCGCCCCGGGACAAGGAGTTCTTC.

This rearrangement joins TRBV7-8 to TRBJ2-7; no firm D call. CDR1 is SGHVS and CDR2 is FQNEAQ in the germline V gene. This CDR3 is 14 amino acids long. Trimming took 5 bases from V and 0 from J, leaving 11 bases between them. The CDR3 coding sequence is TGTGCCAGCAGCACCCTGGCTAGCTCCTACGAGCAGTACTTC. Amino acid sequence: CASSTLASSYEQYF. Full variable domain (remainder filled in from reference TRBV7-8 and TRBJ2-7): GAGVSQSPRYKVAKRGQDVALRCDPISGHVSLFWYQQALGQGPEFLTYFQNEAQLDKSGLPSDRFFAERPEGSVSTLKIQRTQQEDSAVYLCASSTLASSYEQYFGPGTRLTVT.

V gene TRBV30 combines with J gene TRBJ2-1; 10 bases match TRBD2. The V gene end was trimmed by 0 bases and the J gene end by 4 bases; junction bases not matched to a gene: 3. The CDR3 sequence is 15 residues long. From germline, CDR1 is GTSNPN and CDR2 SVGIG (reference sequence). CDR3 protein: CAWSVGSGGYNEQFF. CDR3 nucleotide sequence: TGTGCCTGGAGTGTAGGTAGCGGGGGGTACAATGAGCAGTTCTTC.

V gene TRBV7-2 combines with J gene TRBJ2-3, with D hard to call. The CDR3 runs to 14 residues. V was trimmed by 5 bases and J by 1 base, leaving 10 bases between them. Per the germline V gene, CDR1 is SGHTA and CDR2 is FQGNSA. Here the CDR3 DNA reads TGTGCCAGCAGCCGGTATTTCGGCACAGATACGCAGTATTTT. Protein sequence: CASSRYFGTDTQYF.

The chain combines TRBV9 with TRBJ1-6; TRBD1 matches at 10 bases. After removal of 3 bases from V and 7 bases from J, the junction contained 4 bases not matched to a gene. Germline loops: CDR1 SGDLS, CDR2 YYNGEE. The CDR3 length is 15 residues. This CDR3 is CASSAPGQGNSPLHF. The CDR3 DNA follows: TGTGCCAGCAGCGCACCGGGACAGGGGAATTCACCCCTCCACTTT. The whole variable domain, remainder taken from reference TRBV9 and TRBJ1-6, is DSGVTQTPKHLITATGQRVTLRCSPRSGDLSVYWYQQSLDQGLQFLIQYYNGEERAKGNILERFSAQQFPDLHSELNLSSLELGDSALYFCASSAPGQGNSPLHFGNGTRLTVT.

The gene calls are TRBV7-6 and TRBJ2-7, with D possibly TRBD2 on 5 matching bases. Trimming stripped 5 bases from V and 4 bases from J, with 9 bases between. The germline V gene has CDR1 SGHVS and CDR2 FNYEAQ. The CDR3 spans 12 residues. CDR3 DNA sequence: TGTGCCAGCAGCGAGCGCGGGTACGAGCAGTACTTC. This gives the protein CASSERGYEQYF.

This chain links TRBV28 with TRBJ2-2; 7 bases are shared with TRBD1. The germline CDR1 and CDR2 sequences are MDHEN and SYDVKM. This CDR3 has 16 residues. V dropped 6 bases and J dropped 0; count of bases not matched to a gene: 7. The CDR3: CASRPLGQPNTGELFF. The CDR3 DNA is TGTGCCAGCAGGCCTTTGGGACAGCCGAACACCGGGGAGCTGTTTTTT.

This clone was recorded only once. This chain joins TRBV2 and TRBJ1-1; 8 nucleotides line up with TRBD1. Germline-derived CDR1 and CDR2 are SNHLY and FYNNEI. This CDR3 region has 13 residues. Trimming took 4 bases from V and 5 from J; bases not matched to a gene: 3. The CDR3 bases are TGTGCCAGCAGTGTACAGGGGGGAACTGAAGCTTTCTTT. This codes for CASSVQGGTEAFF.